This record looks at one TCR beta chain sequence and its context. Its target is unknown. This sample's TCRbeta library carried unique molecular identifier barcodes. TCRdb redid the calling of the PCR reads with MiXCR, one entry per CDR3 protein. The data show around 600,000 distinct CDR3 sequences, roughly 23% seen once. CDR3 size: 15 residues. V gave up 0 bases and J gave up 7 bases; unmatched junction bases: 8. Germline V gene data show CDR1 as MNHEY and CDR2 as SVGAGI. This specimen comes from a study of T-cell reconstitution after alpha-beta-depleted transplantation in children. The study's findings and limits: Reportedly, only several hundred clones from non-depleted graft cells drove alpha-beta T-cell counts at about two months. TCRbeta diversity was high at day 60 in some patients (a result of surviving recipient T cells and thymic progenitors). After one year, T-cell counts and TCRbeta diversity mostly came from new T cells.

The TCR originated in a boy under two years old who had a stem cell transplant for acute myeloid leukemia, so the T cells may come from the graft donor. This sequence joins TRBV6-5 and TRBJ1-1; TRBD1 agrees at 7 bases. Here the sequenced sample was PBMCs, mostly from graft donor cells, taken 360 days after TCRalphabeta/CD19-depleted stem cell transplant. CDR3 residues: CASSYSTGPYFEAFF. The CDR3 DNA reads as TGTGCCAGCAGTTACTCGACAGGGCCATACTTTGAAGCTTTCTTT.